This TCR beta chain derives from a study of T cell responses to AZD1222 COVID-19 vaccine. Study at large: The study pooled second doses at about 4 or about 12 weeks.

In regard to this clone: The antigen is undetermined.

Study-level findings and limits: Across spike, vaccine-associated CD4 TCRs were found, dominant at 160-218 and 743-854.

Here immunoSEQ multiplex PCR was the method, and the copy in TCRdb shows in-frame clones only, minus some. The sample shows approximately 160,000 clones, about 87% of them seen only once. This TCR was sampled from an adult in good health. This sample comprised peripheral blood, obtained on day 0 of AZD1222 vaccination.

The CDR3 spells CASSQVPGQEATGELFF. The CDR3 DNA reads TGCGCCAGCAGCCAAGTACCGGGACAAGAGGCCACCGGGGAGCTGTTTTTT. The chain joins TRBV4-1 to TRBJ2-2, with TRBD1 as a possible D gene (6 bases). V was pared by 1 base and J by 4 bases, with 16 bases between. CDR3 length: 17 amino acids. Germline V gene sequence: CDR1 MGHRA, CDR2 YSYEKL.